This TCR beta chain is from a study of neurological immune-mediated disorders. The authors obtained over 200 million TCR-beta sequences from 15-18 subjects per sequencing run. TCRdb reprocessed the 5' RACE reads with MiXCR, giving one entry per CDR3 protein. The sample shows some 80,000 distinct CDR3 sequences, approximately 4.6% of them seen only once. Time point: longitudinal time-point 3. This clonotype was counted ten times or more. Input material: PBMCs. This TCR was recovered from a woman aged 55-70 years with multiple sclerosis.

The CDR3 sequence is CASRRGVQETQYF. In DNA form, the CDR3 reads TGTGCCAGTCGACGGGGCGTCCAAGAGACCCAGTACTTC. This chain connects TRBV6-1 to TRBJ2-5; D is possibly TRBD1 or TRBD2 (5 bases each). Trimming pared 9 bases from V and 1 base from J, leaving 12 bases between. This CDR3 contains 13 residues. Germline V gives CDR1 MNHNS, CDR2 SASEGT.